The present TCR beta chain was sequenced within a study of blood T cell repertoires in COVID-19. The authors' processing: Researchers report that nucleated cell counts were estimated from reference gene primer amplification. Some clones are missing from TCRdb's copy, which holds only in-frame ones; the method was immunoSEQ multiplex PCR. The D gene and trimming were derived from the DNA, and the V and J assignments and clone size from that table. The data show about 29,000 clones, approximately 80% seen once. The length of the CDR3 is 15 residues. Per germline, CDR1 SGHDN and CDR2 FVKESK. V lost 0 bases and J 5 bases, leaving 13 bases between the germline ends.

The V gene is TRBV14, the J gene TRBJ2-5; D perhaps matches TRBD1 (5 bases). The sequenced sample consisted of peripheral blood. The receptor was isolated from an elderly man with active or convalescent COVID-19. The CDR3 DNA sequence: TGTGCCAGCAGCCAAGATCAGAGCAGGGCGGAGACCCAGTACTTC. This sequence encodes CASSQDQSRAETQYF. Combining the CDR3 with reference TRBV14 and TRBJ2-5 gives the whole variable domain EAGVTQFPSHSVIEKGQTVTLRCDPISGHDNLYWYRRVMGKEIKFLLHFVKESKQDESGMPNNRFLAERTGGTYSTLKVQPAELEDSGVYFCASSQDQSRAETQYFGPGTRLLVL.